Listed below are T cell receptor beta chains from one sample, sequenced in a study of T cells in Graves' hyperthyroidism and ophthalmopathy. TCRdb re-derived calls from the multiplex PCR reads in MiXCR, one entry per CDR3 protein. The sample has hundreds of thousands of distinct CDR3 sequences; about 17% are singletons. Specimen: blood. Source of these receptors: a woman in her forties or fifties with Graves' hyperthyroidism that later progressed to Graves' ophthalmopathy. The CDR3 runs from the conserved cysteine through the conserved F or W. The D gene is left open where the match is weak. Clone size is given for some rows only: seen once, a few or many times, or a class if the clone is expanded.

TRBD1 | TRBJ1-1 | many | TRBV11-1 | TGTGCCAACAGACCCACAGGGGTGACGTCTGAAGCTTTCTTT | CANRPTGVTSEAFF
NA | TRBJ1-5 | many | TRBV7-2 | TGTGCCAGCAGCTTAGGCTCGGAGGGGTTCGGCAATCAGCCCCAGCATTTT | CASSLGSEGFGNQPQHF
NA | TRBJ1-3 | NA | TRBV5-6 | TGTGCCAGCAGTCCTACAGTTTACTCTGGAAACACCATATATTTT | CASSPTVYSGNTIYF
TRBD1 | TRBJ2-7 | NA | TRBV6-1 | TGTGCCAGCAGGCCGGGACAGGGGATCTACGAGCAGTACTTC | CASRPGQGIYEQYF
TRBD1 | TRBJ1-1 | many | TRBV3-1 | TGTGCCAGCAGCCACCTCCTCCCGACAGGGGAGAAGGACACTGAAGCTTTCTTT | CASSHLLPTGEKDTEAFF
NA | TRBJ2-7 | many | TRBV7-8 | TGTGCCAGCAGCTGGCCGAGGGACTCCCCATCCGAGCAGTACTTC | CASSWPRDSPSEQYF
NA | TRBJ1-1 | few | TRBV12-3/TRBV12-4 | TGTGCCAGCAGTTTTTTTGGGGAAGACACTGAAGCTTTCTTT | CASSFFGEDTEAFF
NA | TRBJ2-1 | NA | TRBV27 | TGTGCCAGCAGTTTACTTACCCGGGGCTCCTACAATGAGCAGTTCTTC | CASSLLTRGSYNEQFF
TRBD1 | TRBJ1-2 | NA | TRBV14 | TGTGCCAGCAGCCCTCAGACAGGGGCCTCAACTAACTATGGCTACACCTTC | CASSPQTGASTNYGYTF
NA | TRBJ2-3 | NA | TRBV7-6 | TGTGCCAGCAGTTCTAAGGGAGGCACAGATACGCAGTATTTT | CASSSKGGTDTQYF
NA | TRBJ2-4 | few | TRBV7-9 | TGTGCCAGCAACGAGGTCCAGTGGGACATTCAGTACTTC | CASNEVQWDIQYF
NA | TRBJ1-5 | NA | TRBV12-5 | TGTGCTAGTGGCTACGACAGTGGCCAGCCCCAGCATTTT | CASGYDSGQPQHF
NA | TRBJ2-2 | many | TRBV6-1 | TGTGCCAGCAGTGATAGGAGCTTTCTTTATCCCGGGGAGCTGTTTTTT | CASSDRSFLYPGELFF
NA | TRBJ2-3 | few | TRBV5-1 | TGCGCCAGCAGCTTAGGGGTCGTGGGGGGATCTACAGATACGCAGTATTTT | CASSLGVVGGSTDTQYF
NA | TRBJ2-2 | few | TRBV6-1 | TGTGCCAGCACCAGGACGGCGAACACCGGGGAGCTGTTTTTT | CASTRTANTGELFF
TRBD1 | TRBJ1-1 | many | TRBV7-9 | TGTGCCAGCAGTCCTCAGGGGGCGAGCACTGAAGCTTTCTTT | CASSPQGASTEAFF
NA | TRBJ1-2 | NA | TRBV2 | TGTGCCAAAGAACAGGGAAACTATGGCTACACCTTC | CAKEQGNYGYTF
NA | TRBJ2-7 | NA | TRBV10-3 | TGTGCCGTGAAACGGGACTGGAAATACGAGCAGTACTTC | CAVKRDWKYEQYF
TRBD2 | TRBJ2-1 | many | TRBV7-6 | TGTGCCAGCAGCTTTCCTAGCGGGGGGGCCGGTGAGCAGTTCTTC | CASSFPSGGAGEQFF
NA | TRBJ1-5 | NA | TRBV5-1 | TGCGCCAGCAGCCCGGAGGCAGCTAGCAATCAGCCCCAGCATTTT | CASSPEAASNQPQHF
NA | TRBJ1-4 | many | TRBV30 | TGTGCCTGGAGTCTCAAAACAACAGGGAGGCCTGAAAAACTGTTTTTT | CAWSLKTTGRPEKLFF
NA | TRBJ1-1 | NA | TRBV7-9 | TGTGCCAGCAGCCCGACGTCCCCTGAAGCTTTCTTT | CASSPTSPEAFF
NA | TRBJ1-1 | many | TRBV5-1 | TGCGCCAGCAGCTTGTACAAGACAGTCAACACTGAAGCTTTCTTT | CASSLYKTVNTEAFF
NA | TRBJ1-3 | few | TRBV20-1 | TGCAGTGCTAGAGATTTCACAGACTCTGGAAACACCATATATTTT | CSARDFTDSGNTIYF
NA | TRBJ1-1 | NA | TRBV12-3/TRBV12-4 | TGTGCCAGCAGTCGACAGCAAGGGGACACTGAAGCTTTCTTT | CASSRQQGDTEAFF
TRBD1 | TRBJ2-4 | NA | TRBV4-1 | TGCGCCAGCAGCCAAGATGCGAGACAGGGGACCATTCAGTACTTC | CASSQDARQGTIQYF
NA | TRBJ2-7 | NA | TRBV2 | TGTGCCAGCAGTGAATTGCGAGTCCCCGAGCAGTACTTC | CASSELRVPEQYF
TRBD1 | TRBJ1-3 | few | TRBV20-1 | TGCAGTGCTGGAACAGGGGGCTCTGGAAACACCATATATTTT | CSAGTGGSGNTIYF
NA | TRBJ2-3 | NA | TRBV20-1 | TGCAGTGCCGCTCAGGATACGCAGTATTTT | CSAAQDTQYF
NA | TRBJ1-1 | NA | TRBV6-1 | TGTGCCAGCAGTGAAGCAGGGGGAGTGACTGAAGCTTTCTTT | CASSEAGGVTEAFF
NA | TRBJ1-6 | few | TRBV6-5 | TGTGCCAGCAGTTACTCGCAGATCAATTCACCCCTCCACTTT | CASSYSQINSPLHF
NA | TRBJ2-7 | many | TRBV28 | TGTGCCAGCATCTCCAACTCCGAGCAGTACTTC | CASISNSEQYF
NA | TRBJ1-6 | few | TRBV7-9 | TGTGCCAGCAGCCCACAAGTGGGGAGTTCACCCCTCCACTTT | CASSPQVGSSPLHF